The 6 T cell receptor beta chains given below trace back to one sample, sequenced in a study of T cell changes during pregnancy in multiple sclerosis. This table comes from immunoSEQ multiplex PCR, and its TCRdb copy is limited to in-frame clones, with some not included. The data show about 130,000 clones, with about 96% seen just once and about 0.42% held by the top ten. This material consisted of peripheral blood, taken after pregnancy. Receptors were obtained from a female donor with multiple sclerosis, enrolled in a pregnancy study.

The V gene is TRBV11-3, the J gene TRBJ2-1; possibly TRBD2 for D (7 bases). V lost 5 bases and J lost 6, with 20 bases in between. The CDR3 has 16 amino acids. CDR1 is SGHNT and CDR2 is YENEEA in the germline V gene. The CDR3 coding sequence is TGTGCCAGCAGCAAGGGGGGAACTAGCGCGGGCAATGAGCAGTTCTTC. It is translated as CASSKGGTSAGNEQFF. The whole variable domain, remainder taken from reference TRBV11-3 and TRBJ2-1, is EAGVVQSPRYKIIEKKQPVAFWCNPISGHNTLYWYLQNLGQGPELLIRYENEEAVDDSQLPKDRFSAERLKGVDSTLKIQPAELGDSAVYLCASSKGGTSAGNEQFFGPGTRLTVL.

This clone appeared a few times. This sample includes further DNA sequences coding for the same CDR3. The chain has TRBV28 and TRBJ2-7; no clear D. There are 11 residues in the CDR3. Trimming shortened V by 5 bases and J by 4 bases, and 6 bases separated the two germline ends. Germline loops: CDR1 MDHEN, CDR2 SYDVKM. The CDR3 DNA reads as TGTGCCAGCAGTACATATTACGAGCAGTACTTC. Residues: CASSTYYEQYF.

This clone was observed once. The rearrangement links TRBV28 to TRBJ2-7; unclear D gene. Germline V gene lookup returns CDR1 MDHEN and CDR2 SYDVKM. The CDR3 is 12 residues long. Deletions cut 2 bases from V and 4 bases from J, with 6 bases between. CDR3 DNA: TGTGCCAGCAGTTTACCCGTGTACGAGCAGTACTTC. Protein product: CASSLPVYEQYF. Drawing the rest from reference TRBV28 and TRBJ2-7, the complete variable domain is DVKVTQSSRYLVKRTGEKVFLECVQDMDHENMFWYRQDPGLGLRLIYFSYDVKMKEKGDIPEGYSVSREKKERFSLILESASTNQTSMYLCASSLPVYEQYFGPGTRLTVT.

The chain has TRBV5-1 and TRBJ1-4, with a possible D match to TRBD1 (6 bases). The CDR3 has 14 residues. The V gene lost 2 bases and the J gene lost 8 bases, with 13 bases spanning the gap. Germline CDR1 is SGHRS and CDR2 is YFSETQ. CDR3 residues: CASSLQGAGEKLFF. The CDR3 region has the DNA TGCGCCAGCAGCTTACAGGGTGCCGGGGAAAAACTGTTTTTT. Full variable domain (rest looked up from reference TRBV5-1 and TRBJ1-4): KAGVTQTPRYLIKTRGQQVTLSCSPISGHRSVSWYQQTPGQGLQFLFEYFSETQRNKGNFPGRFSGRQFSNSRSEMNVSTLELGDSALYLCASSLQGAGEKLFFGSGTQLSVL.

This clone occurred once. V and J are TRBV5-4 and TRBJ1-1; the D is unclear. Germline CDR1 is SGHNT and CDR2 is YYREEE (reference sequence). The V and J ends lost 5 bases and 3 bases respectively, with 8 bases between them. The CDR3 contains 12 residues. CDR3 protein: CASRIGDTEAFF. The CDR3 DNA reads TGTGCCAGCAGGATCGGGGACACTGAAGCTTTCTTT.

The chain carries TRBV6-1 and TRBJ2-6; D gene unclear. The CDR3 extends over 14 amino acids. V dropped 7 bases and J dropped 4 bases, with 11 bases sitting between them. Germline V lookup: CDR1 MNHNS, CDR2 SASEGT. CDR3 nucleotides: TGTGCCAGCAATGCGTTCGCGGGGGCCAACGTCCTGACTTTC. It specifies CASNAFAGANVLTF.